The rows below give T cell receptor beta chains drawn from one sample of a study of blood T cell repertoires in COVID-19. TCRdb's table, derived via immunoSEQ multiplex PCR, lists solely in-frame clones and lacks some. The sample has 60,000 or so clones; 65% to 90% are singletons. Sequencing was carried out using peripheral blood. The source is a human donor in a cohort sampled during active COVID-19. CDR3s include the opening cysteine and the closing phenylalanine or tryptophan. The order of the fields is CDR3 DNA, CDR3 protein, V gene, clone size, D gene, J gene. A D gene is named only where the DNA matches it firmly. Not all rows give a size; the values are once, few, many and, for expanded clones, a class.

cdr3_nt: TGTGCCAGCAGCCCCCGGGACAGGGGTGACGAGCAGTACTTC; cdr3_aa: CASSPRDRGDEQYF; v_call: TRBV11-3; clone_size: -; d_call: TRBD1; j_call: TRBJ2-7
cdr3_nt: TGTGCCAGCAGCCAAGGAGGGGGGGACATTCAGTACTTC; cdr3_aa: CASSQGGGDIQYF; v_call: TRBV3-1/TRBV3-2; clone_size: -; d_call: -; j_call: TRBJ2-4
cdr3_nt: TGTGCCAGCAGCCAAGACACACACTCTGGAAACACCATATATTTT; cdr3_aa: CASSQDTHSGNTIYF; v_call: TRBV3-1/TRBV3-2; clone_size: -; d_call: -; j_call: TRBJ1-3
cdr3_nt: TGTGCCAGTAGTATACAGGGGGCAGGCGGGCAGCCCCAGCATTTT; cdr3_aa: CASSIQGAGGQPQHF; v_call: TRBV19; clone_size: -; d_call: TRBD1; j_call: TRBJ1-5
cdr3_nt: TGTGCCAGTAGTATGGAAGGACAGAGCGGTGATGATACGCAGTATTTT; cdr3_aa: CASSMEGQSGDDTQYF; v_call: TRBV19; clone_size: -; d_call: -; j_call: TRBJ2-3
cdr3_nt: TGTGCCAGCAGCCAATCACAGGGGGAGCTCAACTATGGCTACACCTTC; cdr3_aa: CASSQSQGELNYGYTF; v_call: TRBV7-2; clone_size: -; d_call: TRBD1; j_call: TRBJ1-2
cdr3_nt: TGTGCCAGCAGCCGGGGGCTGAACACTGAAGCTTTCTTT; cdr3_aa: CASSRGLNTEAFF; v_call: TRBV3-1/TRBV3-2; clone_size: -; d_call: -; j_call: TRBJ1-1
cdr3_nt: TGTGCCAGCAGCGAGACAGGGGGGAGCACTGAAGCTTTCTTT; cdr3_aa: CASSETGGSTEAFF; v_call: TRBV5-5; clone_size: -; d_call: TRBD1; j_call: TRBJ1-1
cdr3_nt: TGTGCCAGCAGCTTAGGACAGGATCAGCCCCAGCATTTT; cdr3_aa: CASSLGQDQPQHF; v_call: TRBV11-2; clone_size: -; d_call: -; j_call: TRBJ1-5
cdr3_nt: TGTGCCAGCAGACCGCGGGGCTCTGGGGCCAACGTCCTGACTTTC; cdr3_aa: CASRPRGSGANVLTF; v_call: TRBV27; clone_size: -; d_call: -; j_call: TRBJ2-6
cdr3_nt: TGTGCCAGCAGTGAATCAGCAGGGCTAAGAAACACCATATATTTT; cdr3_aa: CASSESAGLRNTIYF; v_call: TRBV6-1; clone_size: once; d_call: -; j_call: TRBJ1-3
cdr3_nt: TGTGCCTGGAGTGGCCCATCCGAGAGGACTAGAGGTTGGAGTGAGCAGTTCTTC; cdr3_aa: CAWSGPSERTRGWSEQFF; v_call: TRBV30; clone_size: few; d_call: TRBD2; j_call: TRBJ2-1
cdr3_nt: TGTGCCAGCAGCCCAGCGGTGCTCCCCTCTGGAAACACCATATATTTT; cdr3_aa: CASSPAVLPSGNTIYF; v_call: TRBV9; clone_size: -; d_call: -; j_call: TRBJ1-3
cdr3_nt: TGTGCCAGCAGCTCGGGACTAGCGGGGACAGATACGCAGTATTTT; cdr3_aa: CASSSGLAGTDTQYF; v_call: TRBV7-2; clone_size: -; d_call: TRBD2; j_call: TRBJ2-3